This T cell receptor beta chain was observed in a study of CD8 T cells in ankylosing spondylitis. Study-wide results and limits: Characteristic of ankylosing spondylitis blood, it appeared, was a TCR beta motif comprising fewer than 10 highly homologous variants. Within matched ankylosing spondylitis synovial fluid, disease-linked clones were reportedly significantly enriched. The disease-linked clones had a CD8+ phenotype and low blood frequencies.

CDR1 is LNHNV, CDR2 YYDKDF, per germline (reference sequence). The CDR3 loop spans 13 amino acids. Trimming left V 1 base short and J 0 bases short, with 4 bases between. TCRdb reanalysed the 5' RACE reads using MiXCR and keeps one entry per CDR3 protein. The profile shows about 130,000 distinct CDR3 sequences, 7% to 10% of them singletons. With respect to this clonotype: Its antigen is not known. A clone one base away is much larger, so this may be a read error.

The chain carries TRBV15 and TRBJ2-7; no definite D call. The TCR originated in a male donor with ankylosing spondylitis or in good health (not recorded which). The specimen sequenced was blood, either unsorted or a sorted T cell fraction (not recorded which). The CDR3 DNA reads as TGTGCCACCAGCAGAGTGAACTCCTACGAGCAGTACTTC. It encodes CATSRVNSYEQYF.